This is a list of T cell receptor beta chains from one sample in a study of blood T cell repertoires in COVID-19. Sequencing used immunoSEQ multiplex PCR; TCRdb keeps in-frame clones, though not all of them. The sample carries roughly 84,000 clones, around four fifths recorded once. The sample consisted of peripheral blood. Every receptor here comes from an older man with active or convalescent COVID-19. Both conserved end residues are part of each CDR3. Fields, in order: V gene, D gene, clone size, CDR3 length, J gene, CDR3 protein, CDR3 DNA. A D gene is named only where the DNA matches it firmly. Clone size is not always given. Where it is, it says once, few, many or a class for expanded clones.

TRBV27	TRBD1	.	15	TRBJ1-2	CASSLGLTGGSGYTF	TGTGCCAGCAGTTTGGGTTTGACAGGGGGCTCTGGCTACACCTTC
TRBV10-1	.	.	12	TRBJ1-2	CASSSGGNGYTF	TGCGCCAGCAGTTCGGGGGGCAATGGCTACACCTTC
TRBV28	.	.	14	TRBJ2-5	CASSLGGVQETQYF	TGTGCCAGCAGTTTAGGAGGGGTTCAAGAGACCCAGTACTTC
TRBV18	.	.	16	TRBJ1-3	CASSPTGLVSGNTIYF	TGTGCCAGCTCGCCGACAGGCTTGGTGTCTGGAAACACCATATATTTT
TRBV2	.	few	12	TRBJ1-5	CASSGQNQPQHF	TGTGCCAGCAGTGGACAGAATCAGCCCCAGCATTTT
TRBV6-4	.	.	13	TRBJ1-6	CASSTEENSPLHF	TGTGCCAGCAGTACAGAAGAAAATTCACCCCTCCACTTT
TRBV5-8	.	.	14	TRBJ1-2	CASRPRGGPYGYTF	TGTGCCAGCAGGCCCCGGGGGGGTCCGTATGGCTACACCTTC
TRBV12-5	.	.	12	TRBJ2-1	CASGHDSNEQFF	TGTGCTAGTGGCCACGACTCCAATGAGCAGTTCTTC
TRBV4-1	.	.	17	TRBJ1-3	CASSQGVYRVSGNTIYF	TGCGCCAGCAGCCAAGGTGTATACAGAGTCTCTGGAAACACCATATATTTT
TRBV10-3	TRBD1	few	13	TRBJ1-5	CAISAGGEQPQHF	TGTGCCATCAGTGCAGGGGGCGAACAGCCCCAGCATTTT
TRBV10-1	.	.	14	TRBJ2-3	CASSEGTSTDTQYF	TGCGCCAGCAGTGAGGGGACTTCCACAGATACGCAGTATTTT
TRBV18	.	.	15	TRBJ2-1	CASSADRSSYNEQFF	TGTGCCAGCTCAGCGGACAGAAGCTCCTACAATGAGCAGTTCTTC
TRBV6-5	.	.	13	TRBJ1-4	CASSYIRGEKLFF	TGTGCCAGCAGTTATATCAGGGGTGAAAAACTGTTTTTT
TRBV19	.	.	15	TRBJ1-2	CASWEGTGPNYGYTF	TGTGCCAGTTGGGAGGGGACCGGGCCTAACTATGGCTACACCTTC
TRBV18	.	few	15	TRBJ2-3	CASSPVWQLRDTQYF	TGTGCCAGCTCACCAGTCTGGCAACTCAGGGATACGCAGTATTTT
TRBV6-5	TRBD1	once	15	TRBJ2-1	CASSTQGGAYNEQFF	TGTGCCAGCAGTACACAGGGGGGTGCCTACAATGAGCAGTTCTTC
TRBV28	TRBD1	.	17	TRBJ1-5	CASSLWAGQGQNQPQHF	TGTGCCAGCAGCCTCTGGGCGGGACAGGGACAAAATCAGCCCCAGCATTTT
TRBV6-1	.	.	13	TRBJ1-2	CASSEVSFYGYTF	TGTGCCAGCAGTGAAGTGAGCTTCTATGGCTACACCTTC
TRBV18	.	.	12	TRBJ2-1	CASSPGTNEQFF	TGTGCCAGCTCACCGGGGACAAATGAGCAGTTCTTC
TRBV5-7	.	.	16	TRBJ1-5	CASLPTTGFSNQPQHF	TGTGCCAGCCTACCAACCACAGGGTTTAGCAATCAGCCCCAGCATTTT
TRBV7-2	TRBD2	.	16	TRBJ2-3	CASSLAPVAGADTQYF	TGTGCCAGCAGCTTAGCGCCGGTAGCGGGAGCAGATACGCAGTATTTT
TRBV4-1	.	.	15	TRBJ1-2	CASSQEGGTGYGYTF	TGCGCCAGCAGCCAGGAAGGGGGAACCGGCTATGGCTACACCTTC
TRBV12-3/TRBV12-4	.	.	11	TRBJ1-2	CASSSGDGYTF	TGTGCCAGCAGTTCGGGGGATGGCTACACCTTC